This T cell receptor (beta chain) stems from a study of blood T cell repertoires in COVID-19. As for the study in general: There were acute and convalescent COVID-19 samples, and they came from the United States, Italy and Spain. PBMCs, B-cell-depleted T cells, or T cells provided the cDNA or gDNA that made up the material.

Per the study methods: The authors estimated nucleated cell counts from reference gene primer amplification. Clones were read by immunoSEQ multiplex PCR, and TCRdb kept only the in-frame ones, dropping some. That table supplies the V and J calls and clone size; D and trimming were determined from the DNA. Among 450,000 or so clones listed, about 87% were seen once. This TCR derives from a man aged 18 to 29 with COVID-19, enrolled during active disease. Sequenced sample: peripheral blood.

The DNA of the CDR3 is TGTGCCAGCATAGGACTAGCGGGAGTGCTAAATGAGCAGTTCTTC. It is translated as CASIGLAGVLNEQFF. V is TRBV7-9 and J is TRBJ2-1, with TRBD2 matching over 13 bases. Germline CDR1 SEHNR, CDR2 FQNEAQ (reference sequence). The V gene end was trimmed by 7 bases and the J gene end by 7 bases; junction bases not matched to a gene: 7. CDR3 length: 15 residues.